The present T cell receptor beta chain was sequenced within a study of T-cell reconstitution after alpha-beta-depleted transplantation in children. The CDR3 runs 14 residues. V was cut by 5 bases and J by 2 bases, with 11 bases left in between. In this sample, this clonotype turned up many times. Antigen specificity is unknown. Study findings and constraints: Roughly two months post-transplant, alpha-beta T cells reportedly originated from several hundred graft clones that had expanded. A year post-transplant, T-cell counts and diversity derived mostly from newly produced T cells. Surviving recipient cells, namely T cells and thymic progenitors, were the source of high day-60 TCRbeta diversity in some patients.

Using unique molecular identifiers, the investigators prepared the TCRbeta library. MiXCR, run by TCRdb on the PCR reads, gives a single entry per CDR3 protein. The sample records 250,000 or so distinct CDR3 sequences, 6.5% to 9% being singletons. The sequence was obtained from a male patient under 18 who had a stem cell transplant for acute lymphoblastic leukemia, so the T cells may come from the graft donor. V and J are TRBV12-3 or TRBV12-4 and TRBJ2-3, with D possibly matching TRBD1 (6 bases). The source was PBMCs, mostly from graft donor cells, collected 180 days after TCRalphabeta/CD19-depleted stem cell transplant. As DNA, the CDR3 is TGTGCCAGCAGTACAGGGTCGAACACAGATACGCAGTATTTT. Translated, it gives CASSTGSNTDTQYF.